These 5 T cell receptor beta chains were all obtained from the same sample, sequenced in a study of blood T cell repertoires in COVID-19. Libraries were prepared by immunoSEQ multiplex PCR; TCRdb keeps only in-frame clonotypes and omits some of them. The sample has roughly 310,000 clones; over 75% are singletons. The sample was PBMCs or T cells enriched from blood (not recorded which). The receptors were gathered from a woman in her forties who had recovered from COVID-19.

This clone was observed once. CDR3 nucleotide sequence: TGTGCCAGCAGCTTAGGAGACAGGTCCTACGAGCAGTACTTC. This sequence encodes CASSLGDRSYEQYF. The J gene is TRBJ2-7, the V gene TRBV7-2; D possibly corresponds to TRBD1 (6 bases). This CDR3 spans 14 amino acids. CDR1 is SGHTA, CDR2 FQGNSA, per germline. V was trimmed by 1 base and J by 1 base, leaving 8 bases between them.

The CDR3 DNA is TGTGCCAGCAGTCCTCTAGGACAAGGAAATGAAAAACTGTTTTTT. Its translation is CASSPLGQGNEKLFF. The chain uses TRBV6-5 and TRBJ1-4, with TRBD1 as a possible D gene (5 bases). CDR3 length: 15 residues. Germline CDR1 MNHEY, CDR2 SVGAGI. V gave up 5 bases and J gave up 5 bases, with 15 bases separating them.

The rearrangement joins TRBV3-1 (or the pseudogene TRBV3-2) to TRBJ1-2, with D maybe TRBD1 (5 bases). From germline, CDR1 is LGHDT and CDR2 YNNKEL (reference sequence). The V and J ends lost 3 bases and 2 bases respectively, with 10 bases between them. The CDR3 spans 14 residues. CDR3 DNA sequence: TGTGCCAGCAGCCAGAGACAGCCCAACTATGGCTACACCTTC. Encoded protein: CASSQRQPNYGYTF.

In this sample, this clone turned up once. This chain uses TRBV6-2 or TRBV6-3 with TRBJ1-2; 8 bases map to TRBD1. The length of the CDR3 is 14 residues. J was trimmed by 4 bases and V by 6 bases; bases with no gene match: 7. Germline CDR1 reads MNHEY; CDR2 reads SVGEGT. The CDR3 nucleotides are TGTGCCAGCAGCATCGCGGGACAGGCCTATGGCTACACCTTC. It encodes CASSIAGQAYGYTF.

V and J are TRBV5-4 and TRBJ2-7; D ambiguous. The CDR3 is made up of 13 amino acids. Germline CDR1 SGHNT, CDR2 YYREEE (reference sequence). The V gene lost 1 base and the J gene lost 4 bases, with 9 bases spanning the gap. The DNA of the CDR3 is TGTGCCAGCAGCTTGCCGAGTAAATACGAGCAGTACTTC. It translates to CASSLPSKYEQYF.